This T cell receptor (beta chain) was recovered during a study of T cell responses to AZD1222 COVID-19 vaccine. The table came from immunoSEQ multiplex PCR; TCRdb's copy has only in-frame clones and leaves some out. The table includes some 120,000 clones, almost 95% detected once. The V gene's germline CDR1 is SGHRS and CDR2 YFSETQ. Trimming removed 4 bases from V and 10 bases from J; junction bases left unmatched: 11. This CDR3 has 15 amino acids. Sequencing used peripheral blood, obtained 28 days after the second AZD1222 dose. The sequence came from an adult who received the AZD1222 COVID-19 vaccine. This chain uses TRBV5-1 with TRBJ1-4; 9 bases are shared with TRBD1. The CDR3 here is CASSRTGTGYLKLFF. CDR3 coding DNA: TGCGCCAGCAGCCGTACCGGGACAGGGTACCTAAAACTGTTTTTT.